This record covers a single T cell receptor (beta chain). As processed by the authors: Using reference gene primer amplification, nucleated cell counts were estimated. Sequenced by immunoSEQ multiplex PCR; TCRdb stores in-frame clones only, minus some. V, J and clone size are those of that table, while D and trimming were read from the DNA. The sample consists of about 310,000 clones, nearly 90% of them appearing once. Participant reports of clinical history set cohort assignment. The data derive from a study of blood T cell repertoires in COVID-19. Background on the study: Nucleic acid was either cDNA or gDNA, and it came from T cells, B-cell-depleted T cells, or PBMCs.

This TCR derives from a woman aged 18-29 years with acute COVID-19. The sample was PBMCs or T cells enriched from blood (not recorded which).

The CDR3 bases are TGCAGCGTTCTACCCTGGACTAGCGGGAGCGATGAGCAGTTCTTC. This codes for CSVLPWTSGSDEQFF. The V call is TRBV29-1, the J call TRBJ2-1; 13 nucleotides match TRBD2. This CDR3 has 15 amino acids. Trimming removed 5 bases from V and 8 bases from J; junction bases left unmatched: 9. Germline CDR1 is SQVTM and CDR2 is ANQGSEA.